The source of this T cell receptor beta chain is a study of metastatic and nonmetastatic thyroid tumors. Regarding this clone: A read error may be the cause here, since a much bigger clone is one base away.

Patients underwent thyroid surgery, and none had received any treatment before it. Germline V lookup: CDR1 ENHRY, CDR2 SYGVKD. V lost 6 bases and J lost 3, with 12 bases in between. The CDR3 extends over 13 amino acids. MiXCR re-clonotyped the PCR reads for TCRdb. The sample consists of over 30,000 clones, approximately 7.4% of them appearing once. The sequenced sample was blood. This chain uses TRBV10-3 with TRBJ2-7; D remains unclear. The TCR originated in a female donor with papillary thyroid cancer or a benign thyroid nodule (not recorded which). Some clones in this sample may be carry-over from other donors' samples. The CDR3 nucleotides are TGTGCCATCAGCTTTCGTGATCTCTACGAGCAGTACTTC. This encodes CAISFRDLYEQYF.